This record concerns one T cell receptor beta chain sequence. No antigen is known for it. The data were taken from a study of shared clonotypes between healthy human individuals. On the study more broadly: The study enrolled a couple of women and a few men aged 18 to 49. Study-wide findings and caveats: What naive subsets generally showed was a larger estimated richness than memory subsets showed.

All participating donors were Caucasian adults from Nashville, Tennessee. CDR1 and CDR2 (germline): SGHTA, FQGTGA. V shed 2 bases and J 6 bases; nucleotides not matched to a gene: 13. The CDR3 loop spans 17 amino acids. How the authors handled the data: With immunoSEQ giving junction-only sequences and no quality scores, filtering differed. Repertoires were generated with immunoSEQ multiplex PCR, while TCRdb's copy carries only in-frame clones and drops some. V and J calls and clone size follow that table, whereas D and trimming were derived from the DNA. The sample holds 600,000 to 800,000 clones, 72% seen once.

The V call is TRBV7-3, the J call TRBJ2-3; 8 bases map to TRBD2. Specimen: memory CD4+ T cells sorted from blood. Stated subset: CD45RA-negative fraction. This clonotype was obtained from a woman aged 25-40 years in good health. The CDR3 nucleotides are TGTGCCAGCAGCTTATCCGGGAAAAGCGGGAGAGGCGATACGCAGTATTTT. It encodes CASSLSGKSGRGDTQYF. The full variable domain, completed using reference TRBV7-3 and TRBJ2-3, is GAGVSQTPSNKVTEKGKYVELRCDPISGHTALYWYRQSLGQGPEFLIYFQGTGAADDSGLPNDRFFAVRPEGSVSTLKIQRTERGDSAVYLCASSLSGKSGRGDTQYFGPGTRLTVL.